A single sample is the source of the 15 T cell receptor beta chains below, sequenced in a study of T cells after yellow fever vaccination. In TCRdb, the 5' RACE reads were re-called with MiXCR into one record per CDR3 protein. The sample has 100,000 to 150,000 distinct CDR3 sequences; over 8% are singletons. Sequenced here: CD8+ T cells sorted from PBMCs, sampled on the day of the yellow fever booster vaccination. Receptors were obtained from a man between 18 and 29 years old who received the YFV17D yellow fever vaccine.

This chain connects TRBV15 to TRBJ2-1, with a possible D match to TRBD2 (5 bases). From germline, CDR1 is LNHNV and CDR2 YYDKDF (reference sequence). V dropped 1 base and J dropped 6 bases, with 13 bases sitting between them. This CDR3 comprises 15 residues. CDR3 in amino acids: CATSRVSVLGNEQFF. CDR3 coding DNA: TGTGCCACCAGCAGAGTTAGCGTGTTAGGCAATGAGCAGTTCTTC.

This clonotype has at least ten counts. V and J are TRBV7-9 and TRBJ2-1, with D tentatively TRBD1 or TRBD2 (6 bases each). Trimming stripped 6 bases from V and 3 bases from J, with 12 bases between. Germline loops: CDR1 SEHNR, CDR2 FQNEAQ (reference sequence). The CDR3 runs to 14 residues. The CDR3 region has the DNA TGTGCCAGCAGGGGAGGACAGCTCTACAATGAGCAGTTCTTC. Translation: CASRGGQLYNEQFF. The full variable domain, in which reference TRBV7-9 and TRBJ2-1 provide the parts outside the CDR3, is DTGVSQNPRHKITKRGQNVTFRCDPISEHNRLYWYRQTLGQGPEFLTYFQNEAQLEKSRLLSDRFSAERPKGSFSTLEIQRTEQGDSAMYLCASRGGQLYNEQFFGPGTRLTVL.

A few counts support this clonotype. This CDR3 is CASSPDRGPQPQHF. CDR3 in DNA: TGTGCCAGCAGTCCAGACAGGGGGCCTCAGCCCCAGCATTTT. This chain connects TRBV6-1 to TRBJ1-5; 10 bases match TRBD1. CDR3 length: 14 amino acids. Germline loops: CDR1 MNHNS, CDR2 SASEGT. The V and J ends lost 5 bases and 6 bases, in that order; junction bases with no gene match: 4.

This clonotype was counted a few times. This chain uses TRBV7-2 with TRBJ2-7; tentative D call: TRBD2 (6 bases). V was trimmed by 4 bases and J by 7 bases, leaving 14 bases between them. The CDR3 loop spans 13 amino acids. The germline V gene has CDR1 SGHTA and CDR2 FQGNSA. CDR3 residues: CASSSLAGLEQYF. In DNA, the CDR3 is TGTGCCAGCAGCTCGTTGGCGGGGCTTGAGCAGTACTTC.

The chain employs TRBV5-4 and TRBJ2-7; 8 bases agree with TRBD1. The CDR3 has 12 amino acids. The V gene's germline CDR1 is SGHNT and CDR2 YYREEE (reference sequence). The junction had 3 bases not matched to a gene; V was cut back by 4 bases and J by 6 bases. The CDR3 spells CASSKQGGEQYV. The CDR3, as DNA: TGTGCCAGCAGCAAACAGGGGGGCGAGCAGTACGTC.

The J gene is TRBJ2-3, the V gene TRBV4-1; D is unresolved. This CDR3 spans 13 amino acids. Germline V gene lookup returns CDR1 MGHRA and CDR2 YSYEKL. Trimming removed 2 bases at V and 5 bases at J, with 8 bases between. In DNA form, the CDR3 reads TGCGCCAGCAGCCAAATAGAAGGAGATACGCAGTATTTT. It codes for CASSQIEGDTQYF.

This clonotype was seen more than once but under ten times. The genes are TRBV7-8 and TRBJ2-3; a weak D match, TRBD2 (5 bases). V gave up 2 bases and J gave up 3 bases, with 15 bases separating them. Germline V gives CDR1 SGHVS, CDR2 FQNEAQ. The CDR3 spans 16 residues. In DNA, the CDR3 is TGTGCCAGCAGCTTAATTTTGGGTCGAGGGACAGATACGCAGTATTTT. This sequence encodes CASSLILGRGTDTQYF.

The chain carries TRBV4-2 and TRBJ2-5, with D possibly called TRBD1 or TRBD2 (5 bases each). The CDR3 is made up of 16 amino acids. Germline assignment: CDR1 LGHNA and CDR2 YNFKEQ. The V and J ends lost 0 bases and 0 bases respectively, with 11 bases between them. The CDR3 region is CASSQDWGSNQETQYF. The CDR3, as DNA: TGTGCCAGCAGCCAAGATTGGGGGAGCAACCAAGAGACCCAGTACTTC.

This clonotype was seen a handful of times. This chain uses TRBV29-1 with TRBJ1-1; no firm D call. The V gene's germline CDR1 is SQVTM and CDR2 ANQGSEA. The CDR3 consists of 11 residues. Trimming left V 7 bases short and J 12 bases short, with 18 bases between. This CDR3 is CSGDRGHVTFF. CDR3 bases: TGCAGCGGTGACCGCGGGCACGTAACTTTCTTT.

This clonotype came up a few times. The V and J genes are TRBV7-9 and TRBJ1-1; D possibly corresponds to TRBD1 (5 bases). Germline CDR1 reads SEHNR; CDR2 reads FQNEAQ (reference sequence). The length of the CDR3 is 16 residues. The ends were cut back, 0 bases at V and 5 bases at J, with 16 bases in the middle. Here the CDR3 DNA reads TGTGCCAGCAGCTTAGCGGGGCAGACATCGGGGACTGAAGCTTTCTTT. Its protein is CASSLAGQTSGTEAFF.

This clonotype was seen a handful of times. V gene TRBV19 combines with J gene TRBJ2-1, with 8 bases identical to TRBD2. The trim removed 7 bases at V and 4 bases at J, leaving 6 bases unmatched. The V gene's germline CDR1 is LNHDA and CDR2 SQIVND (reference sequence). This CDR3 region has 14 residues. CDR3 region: CASKMAGGYNEQFF. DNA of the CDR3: TGTGCCAGTAAGATGGCGGGGGGTTACAATGAGCAGTTCTTC.

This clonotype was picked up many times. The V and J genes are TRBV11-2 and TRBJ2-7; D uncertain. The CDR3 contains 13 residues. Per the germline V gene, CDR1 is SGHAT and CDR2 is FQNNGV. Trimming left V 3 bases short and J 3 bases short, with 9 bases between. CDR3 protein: CASSFGPDYEQYF. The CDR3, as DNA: TGTGCCAGCAGCTTCGGACCGGACTACGAGCAGTACTTC.

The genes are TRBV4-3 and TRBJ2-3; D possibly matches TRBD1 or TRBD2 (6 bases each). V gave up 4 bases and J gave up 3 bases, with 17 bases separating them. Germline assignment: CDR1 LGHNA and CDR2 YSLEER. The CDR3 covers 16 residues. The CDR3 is CASSPQTGRRTDTQYF. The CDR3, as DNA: TGCGCCAGCAGCCCCCAAACAGGGAGGAGGACAGATACGCAGTATTTT.

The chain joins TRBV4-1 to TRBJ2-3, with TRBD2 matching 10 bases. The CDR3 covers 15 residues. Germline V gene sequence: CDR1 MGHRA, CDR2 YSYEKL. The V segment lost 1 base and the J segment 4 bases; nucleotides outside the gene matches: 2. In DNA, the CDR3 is TGCGCCAGCAGCCAAGGGACTAGCGGATCAGATACGCAGTATTTT. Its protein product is CASSQGTSGSDTQYF.

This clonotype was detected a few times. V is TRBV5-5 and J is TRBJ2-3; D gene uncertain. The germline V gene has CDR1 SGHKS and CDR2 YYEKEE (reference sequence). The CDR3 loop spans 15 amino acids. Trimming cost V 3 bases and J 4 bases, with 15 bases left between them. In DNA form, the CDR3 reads TGTGCCAGCAGCTACGGATACCGGTCCCCAGATACGCAGTATTTT. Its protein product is CASSYGYRSPDTQYF.